The 14 T cell receptor beta chains reported below all come from one sample, sequenced in a study of blood T cell repertoires in COVID-19. TCRdb's copy holds only in-frame clones and misses some; the assay was immunoSEQ multiplex PCR. The sample has fewer than 110,000 clones, approximately 80% seen once; the top ten hold more than 4%. The specimen was peripheral blood. These receptors came from a man aged 70 or older with acute or convalescent COVID-19.

The chain carries TRBV7-8 and TRBJ2-1; maybe TRBD1 (5 bases). The CDR3 runs 13 residues. V dropped 11 bases and J dropped 0 bases, with 11 bases sitting between them. Germline loops: CDR1 SGHVS, CDR2 FQNEAQ. CDR3 nucleotides: TGTGCCTCCGAAGGGGCCTCCTACAATGAGCAGTTCTTC. Its translation: CASEGASYNEQFF.

This chain links TRBV6-1 with TRBJ2-7; TRBD2 aligns across 11 bases. The germline V gene has CDR1 MNHNS and CDR2 SASEGT. V lost 2 bases and J lost 7; bases outside the gene matches: 10. CDR3 size: 16 residues. The CDR3 nucleotides read TGTGCCAGCAGTGAACTAGCGGGGGGCCCGGGGAGTGAGCAGTACTTC. It specifies CASSELAGGPGSEQYF.

The chain employs TRBV10-2 and TRBJ2-7; possible D gene TRBD2, 6 bases. CDR3 length: 15 amino acids. CDR1 WSHSY and CDR2 SAAADI come from the germline V gene. Deletions cut 7 bases from V and 5 bases from J, with 21 bases between. The CDR3 region has the DNA TGCGCCAGCACCCCGGGAGACAAGAGCCGGGACGAGCAGTACTTC. Its protein product is CASTPGDKSRDEQYF.

CDR3 in amino acids: CASSVVASRGEQFF. CDR3 DNA: TGTGCCAGCAGCGTAGTCGCCTCGAGAGGTGAGCAGTTCTTC. V is TRBV9 and J is TRBJ2-1; D is ambiguous. CDR3 length equals 14 residues. V was shortened by 0 bases and J by 9 bases, with 13 bases between the two germline ends. Germline CDR1 and CDR2: SGDLS and YYNGEE.

The chain carries TRBV19 and TRBJ2-1, with 11 bases that match TRBD2. Looked up from germline, CDR1 is LNHDA and CDR2 is SQIVND (reference sequence). The CDR3 is 15 residues long. V lost 4 bases to trimming and J lost 8 bases; unmatched junction nucleotides: 7. The CDR3 loop reads CASSTVAGGLDEQFF. The DNA of the CDR3 is TGTGCCAGTAGTACAGTAGCGGGGGGGCTGGATGAGCAGTTCTTC.

This clone has only one observation. The chain combines TRBV19 with TRBJ1-5; 7 bases map to TRBD1. J was trimmed by 7 bases and V by 3 bases; bases with no gene match: 3. The CDR3 is made up of 13 amino acids. Germline assignment: CDR1 LNHDA and CDR2 SQIVND (reference sequence). CDR3 sequence (DNA): TGTGCCAGTAGTATGAGGGGGCGGCAGCCCCAGCATTTT. Encoded protein: CASSMRGRQPQHF.

The count of this clone is one. This chain joins TRBV7-2 and TRBJ2-5; TRBD2 matches 14 bases. V gave up 3 bases and J gave up 4 bases; unmatched junction bases: 1. The CDR3 runs 15 residues. The germline V gene encodes CDR1 SGHTA and CDR2 FQGNSA. The CDR3: CASSFGTSGGETQYF. The CDR3 nucleotides read TGTGCCAGCAGCTTCGGGACTAGCGGGGGAGAGACCCAGTACTTC.

This chain uses TRBV3-1 (or the pseudogene TRBV3-2) with TRBJ2-3, with D possibly matching TRBD2 (7 bases). The V gene lost 0 bases and the J gene lost 7 bases, with 14 bases spanning the gap. This CDR3 spans 15 amino acids. Germline V gene data show CDR1 as LGHDT and CDR2 as YNNKEL (reference sequence). This CDR3 reads CASSQEPGGAYTQYF. The CDR3 DNA reads TGTGCCAGCAGCCAAGAACCGGGGGGCGCTTATACGCAGTATTTT.

The chain combines TRBV19 with TRBJ2-3; TRBD2 aligns across 10 bases. Trimming took 4 bases from V and 1 from J; bases not matched to a gene: 5. The germline CDR1 and CDR2 sequences are LNHDA and SQIVND (reference sequence). This CDR3 has 16 amino acids. The DNA of the CDR3 is TGTGCCAGTAGTAGGTCTCTAGCGGGGGGCACAGATACGCAGTATTTT. This translates into CASSRSLAGGTDTQYF.

This chain joins TRBV6-5 and TRBJ1-1, with 7 positions matching TRBD1. The J segment lost 7 bases and the V segment lost 6 bases, leaving 8 bases of the junction unmatched. The CDR3 spans 13 residues. CDR1 MNHEY and CDR2 SVGAGI come from the germline V gene. The CDR3 here is CASSLTGVGEAFF. The DNA of the CDR3 is TGTGCCAGCAGCCTAACAGGGGTGGGTGAAGCTTTCTTT.

This chain links TRBV5-1 with TRBJ2-7; TRBD1 aligns across 9 bases. The V gene's germline CDR1 is SGHRS and CDR2 YFSETQ. This CDR3 region has 16 residues. Losses at the gene ends were 2 bases for V and 5 bases for J; bases not matched to a gene: 11. The CDR3 nucleotides are TGCGCCAGCAGCTTTTCCGTCGGGACAGGGTTGAACGAGCAGTACTTC. It translates to CASSFSVGTGLNEQYF.

The rearrangement links TRBV10-2 to TRBJ1-5; D is perhaps TRBD1 (5 bases). V lost 0 bases and J lost 5, with 11 bases in between. CDR3 length: 15 amino acids. Germline V gene data show CDR1 as WSHSY and CDR2 as SAAADI. For the CDR3, the DNA is TGCGCCAGCAGTGAGTCGGGGCGGTCAGATCAGCCCCAGCATTTT. Amino acid sequence: CASSESGRSDQPQHF.

The chain combines TRBV24-1 with TRBJ2-2, with TRBD1 identical over 8 bases. There are 16 residues in the CDR3. V lost 4 bases to trimming and J lost 6 bases; unmatched junction nucleotides: 9. Per the germline V gene, CDR1 is KGHDR and CDR2 is SFDVKD. The CDR3 nucleotides are TGTGCCACCAGTGACCCAGGGGGCGTGGTGCCCGGGGAGCTGTTTTTT. Amino acid sequence: CATSDPGGVVPGELFF.

In DNA form, the CDR3 reads TGTGCCAGCAGTTTATCCGGCTCTAGCGGGAGCTCCTACAATGAGCAGTTCTTC. It codes for CASSLSGSSGSSYNEQFF. The chain has TRBV27 and TRBJ2-1; TRBD2 agrees at 10 bases. Germline V gene sequence: CDR1 MNHEY, CDR2 SMNVEV (reference sequence). With 0 bases clipped from V and 0 bases from J, the junction kept 5 bases outside the gene matches. This CDR3 spans 18 amino acids.